This paragraph covers one T cell receptor (beta chain) sequence. Its matching antigen is unknown. The data were obtained in a study of cytomegalovirus exposure and HLA in healthy donors. Whole-study results and caveats: In a later analysis, first-cohort TCR clusters were found to tend to co-occur in the approximately 110 validation repertoires. Reported performance of the classifier showed diagnosis of cytomegalovirus status with high specificity and sensitivity.

The CDR3 contains 14 residues. With 5 bases clipped from V and 0 bases from J, the junction kept 4 bases outside the gene matches. Germline values: CDR1 SGHTA, CDR2 FQGNSA. Only in-frame clones appear in the TCRdb table, and some are missing; sequencing was by immunoSEQ multiplex PCR. This table holds some 190,000 clones, about 82% found once. The sequenced sample was PBMCs. This chain uses TRBV7-2 with TRBJ2-7; TRBD2 matches at 7 bases. The source of this sequence is a woman aged 18-30 years in good health and CMV-seronegative. CDR3 amino acids: CASSPGTNSYEQYF. DNA for the CDR3: TGTGCCAGCAGCCCCGGGACTAACTCCTACGAGCAGTACTTC.